These 15 T cell receptor beta chains came from one sample sequenced in a study of blood T cell repertoires in COVID-19. TCRdb's copy holds only in-frame clones and misses some; the assay was immunoSEQ multiplex PCR. The profile covers hundreds of thousands of clones, with 80% to 90% appearing a single time and roughly 1% taken by the ten largest. The material sequenced was peripheral blood. The source of these receptors is a man aged 18 to 35 with COVID-19, enrolled during active disease.

The chain employs TRBV7-9 and TRBJ1-2; TRBD1 is a possible D gene (6 bases). The V end was cut by 4 bases, the J end by 4 bases, with 7 bases between. This CDR3 has 12 residues. Per the germline V gene, CDR1 is SEHNR and CDR2 is FQNEAQ (reference sequence). The DNA for the CDR3 is TGTGCCAGCAGCTGGGACACCTATGGCTACACCTTC. Its translation: CASSWDTYGYTF.

This chain uses TRBV2 with TRBJ2-7, with TRBD1 identical over 8 bases. Germline trimming cut 3 bases from V and 6 bases from J; bases unmatched to any gene: 1. The length of the CDR3 is 12 residues. Looked up from germline, CDR1 is SNHLY and CDR2 is FYNNEI. DNA for the CDR3: TGTGCCAGCAGTGATGACAGGGGCGAGCAGTACTTC. This codes for CASSDDRGEQYF.

This chain links TRBV5-1 with TRBJ2-7; TRBD2 might be the D (5 bases). CDR3 length: 18 residues. Germline V gene lookup returns CDR1 SGHRS and CDR2 YFSETQ. V was trimmed by 1 base and J by 1 base, leaving 21 bases between them. CDR3 in DNA: TGCGCCAGCAGCTTGCGGTCTTACAACGGGGATCCTTCCTACGAGCAGTACTTC. Its protein is CASSLRSYNGDPSYEQYF.

V gene TRBV4-1 combines with J gene TRBJ2-5; no clear D. From germline, CDR1 is MGHRA and CDR2 YSYEKL. V lost 4 bases and J lost 0, with 12 bases in between. The length of the CDR3 is 15 residues. CDR3 region: CASSPVRLDQETQYF. Here the CDR3 DNA reads TGCGCCAGCAGCCCGGTCCGCCTTGACCAAGAGACCCAGTACTTC.

The chain has TRBV21-1 and TRBJ2-6; the D call in the table, TRBD1, was not verified against the DNA. TRBV21-1 represents a pseudogene. The CDR3 covers 17 residues. CDR3 sequence (DNA): TGTGCCAGCAGGGAGGGGGCTACCTTCTCTGGGGCCAACGTCCTGACTTTC. Its protein is CASREGATFSGANVLTF.

This chain joins TRBV15 and TRBJ2-6; no clear D gene. Germline CDR1 reads LNHNV; CDR2 reads YYDKDF (reference sequence). V lost 6 bases and J lost 10, with 10 bases in between. CDR3 length: 12 amino acids. Here the CDR3 reads CATRDESNVLTF. The CDR3 nucleotides read TGTGCCACCAGAGATGAGTCTAACGTCCTGACTTTC.

The chain combines TRBV2 with TRBJ1-4, with 7 bases that match TRBD1. Germline values: CDR1 SNHLY, CDR2 FYNNEI. This CDR3 has 15 residues. The trim removed 11 bases at V and 0 bases at J, leaving 9 bases unmatched. This chain's CDR3 is CACNRGGTTNEKLFF. CDR3 nucleotide sequence: TGTGCCTGCAACAGGGGTGGAACAACTAATGAAAAACTGTTTTTT.

V and J are TRBV2 and TRBJ1-6; TRBD1 matches at 8 bases. This CDR3 has 15 residues. V lost 2 bases and J lost 7; bases outside the gene matches: 4. In germline, CDR1 is SNHLY, CDR2 FYNNEI. The CDR3 reads CASSEQGAGNSPLHF. CDR3 nucleotide sequence: TGTGCCAGCAGTGAACAGGGGGCTGGGAATTCACCCCTCCACTTT.

The chain has TRBV27 and TRBJ1-2; TRBD1 agrees at 7 bases. The CDR3 has 14 amino acids. With 6 bases clipped from V and 3 bases from J, the junction kept 7 bases outside the gene matches. Germline V lookup: CDR1 MNHEY, CDR2 SMNVEV (reference sequence). This chain's CDR3 is CASSYTGVHYGYTF. In DNA, the CDR3 is TGTGCCAGCAGCTACACAGGGGTGCACTATGGCTACACCTTC.

The chain employs TRBV6-4 and TRBJ2-2; 7 nucleotides agree with TRBD2. The germline gives CDR1 MRHNA, CDR2 SNTAGT. This CDR3 has 14 amino acids. V was pared by 8 bases and J by 6 bases, with 9 bases of the junction left unmatched. For the CDR3, the DNA is TGTGCCAGCGGCTTTTCCCGGGGGGCCGGGGAGCTGTTTTTT. This sequence encodes CASGFSRGAGELFF.

The V call is TRBV25-1, the J call TRBJ2-7, with 7 bases identical to TRBD2. The junction had 2 bases not matched to a gene; V was cut back by 3 bases and J by 3 bases. The CDR3 length is 13 residues. Germline V gene sequence: CDR1 MGHDK, CDR2 SYGVNS. The CDR3 loop reads CASSDGLVYEQYF. For the CDR3, the DNA is TGTGCCAGCAGTGACGGACTAGTCTACGAGCAGTACTTC.

The chain uses TRBV11-2 and TRBJ2-7; possibly TRBD2 for D (6 bases). This CDR3 is 15 amino acids long. Between the trimmed V and J ends, which lost 5 bases and 2 bases, there was a span of 16 bases. Germline lookup yields CDR1 SGHAT and CDR2 FQNNGV. The CDR3, as DNA: TGTGCCAGCAGCCCCATGGGGGGATTTACCTACGAGCAGTACTTC. This sequence encodes CASSPMGGFTYEQYF.

V gene TRBV7-2 combines with J gene TRBJ2-3; 7 nucleotides line up with TRBD2. The V and J ends lost 5 bases and 6 bases, in that order; junction bases with no gene match: 20. Germline V gene data show CDR1 as SGHTA and CDR2 as FQGNSA. The CDR3 runs 18 residues. CDR3 protein: CASSLQAGRTLTADTQYF. Here the CDR3 DNA reads TGTGCCAGCAGCCTGCAAGCGGGGAGGACTTTAACGGCGGATACGCAGTATTTT.

This chain connects TRBV5-1 to TRBJ2-1, with D possibly matching TRBD2 (5 bases). The length of the CDR3 is 14 residues. Per germline, CDR1 SGHRS and CDR2 YFSETQ. V lost 5 bases and J 7 bases, leaving 16 bases between the germline ends. CDR3 region: CASREGYEGNEQFF. DNA of the CDR3: TGCGCCAGCAGAGAGGGCTACGAAGGAAATGAGCAGTTCTTC.

In its sample, this clone was seen a few times. This chain uses TRBV18 with TRBJ2-1; 9 bases agree with TRBD2. This CDR3 spans 15 amino acids. Germline V gene sequence: CDR1 KGHSH, CDR2 LQKENI. V trimming: 6 bases; J trimming: 7 bases; junction bases outside the gene matches: 10. DNA of the CDR3: TGTGCCAGCTCTAGGGGGATAGCGGGAGAGAATGAGCAGTTCTTC. This translates into CASSRGIAGENEQFF. Drawing the rest from reference TRBV18 and TRBJ2-1, the complete variable domain is NAGVMQNPRHLVRRRGQEARLRCSPMKGHSHVYWYRQLPEEGLKFMVYLQKENIIDESGMPKERFSAEFPKEGPSILRIQQVVRGDSAAYFCASSRGIAGENEQFFGPGTRLTVL.